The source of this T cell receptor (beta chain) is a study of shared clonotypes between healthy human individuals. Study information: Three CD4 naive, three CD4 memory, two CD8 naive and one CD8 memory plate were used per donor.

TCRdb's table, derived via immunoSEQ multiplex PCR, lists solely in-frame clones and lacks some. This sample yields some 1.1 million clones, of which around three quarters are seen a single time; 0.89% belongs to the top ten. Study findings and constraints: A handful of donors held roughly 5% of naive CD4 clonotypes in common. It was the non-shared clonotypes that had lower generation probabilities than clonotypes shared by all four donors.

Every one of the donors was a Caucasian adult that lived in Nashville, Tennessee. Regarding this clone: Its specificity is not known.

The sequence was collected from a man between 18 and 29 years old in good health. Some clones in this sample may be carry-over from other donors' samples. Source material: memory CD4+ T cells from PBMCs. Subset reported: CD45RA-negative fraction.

Here the CDR3 DNA reads TGTGCCAGCAGTTTTCCCGGGACAGGTCGCTACGAGCAGTACTTC. Translating it yields CASSFPGTGRYEQYF. The rearrangement joins TRBV27 to TRBJ2-7; TRBD1 matches 8 bases. Germline V gives CDR1 MNHEY, CDR2 SMNVEV (reference sequence). The J segment lost 3 bases and the V segment lost 3 bases, leaving 7 bases of the junction unmatched. The CDR3 is 15 residues long.